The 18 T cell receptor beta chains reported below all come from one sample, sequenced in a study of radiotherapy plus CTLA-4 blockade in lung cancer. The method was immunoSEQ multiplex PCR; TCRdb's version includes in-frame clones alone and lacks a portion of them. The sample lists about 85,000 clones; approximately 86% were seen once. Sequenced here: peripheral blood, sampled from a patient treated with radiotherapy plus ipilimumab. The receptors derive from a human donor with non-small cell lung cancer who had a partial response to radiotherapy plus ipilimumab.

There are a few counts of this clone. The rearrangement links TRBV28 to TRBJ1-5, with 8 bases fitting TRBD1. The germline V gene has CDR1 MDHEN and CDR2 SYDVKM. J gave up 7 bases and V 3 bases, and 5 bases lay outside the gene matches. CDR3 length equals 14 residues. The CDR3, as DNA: TGTGCCAGCAGTTTCAGGGGGCTTCGACAGCCCCAGCATTTT. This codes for CASSFRGLRQPQHF.

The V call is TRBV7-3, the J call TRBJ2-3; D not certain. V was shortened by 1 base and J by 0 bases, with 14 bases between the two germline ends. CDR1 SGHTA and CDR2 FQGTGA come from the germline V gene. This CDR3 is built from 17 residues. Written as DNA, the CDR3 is TGTGCCAGCAGCTTAAGTGTAGTGGGCACTAGCACAGATACGCAGTATTTT. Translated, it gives CASSLSVVGTSTDTQYF.

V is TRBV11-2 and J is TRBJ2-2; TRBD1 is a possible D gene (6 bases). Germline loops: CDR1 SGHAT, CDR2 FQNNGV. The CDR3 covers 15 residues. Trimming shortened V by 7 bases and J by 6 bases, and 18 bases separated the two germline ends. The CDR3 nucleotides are TGTGCCAGCAAGGACAGCACCTTGGGGGCCGGGGAGCTGTTTTTT. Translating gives CASKDSTLGAGELFF.

The DNA of the CDR3 is TGTGCCAGCAGTTTACGGGGGGACTATGGCTACACCTTC. Encoded protein: CASSLRGDYGYTF. The rearrangement links TRBV28 to TRBJ1-2, with D perhaps matching TRBD1 (5 bases). Trimming took 2 bases from V and 3 from J, leaving 7 bases between them. The CDR3 length is 13 residues. Germline CDR1 is MDHEN and CDR2 is SYDVKM.

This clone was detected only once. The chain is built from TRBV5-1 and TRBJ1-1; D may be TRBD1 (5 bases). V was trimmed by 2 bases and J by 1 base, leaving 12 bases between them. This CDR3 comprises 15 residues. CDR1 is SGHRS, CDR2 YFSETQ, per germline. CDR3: CASSFLQAPNTEAFF. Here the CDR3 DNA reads TGCGCCAGCAGCTTCTTACAGGCCCCGAACACTGAAGCTTTCTTT. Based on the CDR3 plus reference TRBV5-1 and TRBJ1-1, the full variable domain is KAGVTQTPRYLIKTRGQQVTLSCSPISGHRSVSWYQQTPGQGLQFLFEYFSETQRNKGNFPGRFSGRQFSNSRSEMNVSTLELGDSALYLCASSFLQAPNTEAFFGQGTRLTVV.

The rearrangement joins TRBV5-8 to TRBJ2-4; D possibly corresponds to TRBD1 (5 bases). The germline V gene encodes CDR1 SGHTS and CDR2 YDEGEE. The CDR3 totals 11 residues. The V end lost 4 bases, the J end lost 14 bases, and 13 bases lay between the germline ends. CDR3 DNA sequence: TGTGCCAGCAGCCCAGGGCGTATAGAGTACTTC. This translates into CASSPGRIEYF.

CDR3 nucleotides: TGTGCCAGCAGTTCGTTGGGGGAGCTGTTTTTT. Its translation: CASSSLGELFF. The V call is TRBV6-5, the J call TRBJ2-2; no reliable D call. The CDR3 runs to 11 residues. Germline values: CDR1 MNHEY, CDR2 SVGAGI. Trimming stripped 4 bases from V and 8 bases from J, with 5 bases between.

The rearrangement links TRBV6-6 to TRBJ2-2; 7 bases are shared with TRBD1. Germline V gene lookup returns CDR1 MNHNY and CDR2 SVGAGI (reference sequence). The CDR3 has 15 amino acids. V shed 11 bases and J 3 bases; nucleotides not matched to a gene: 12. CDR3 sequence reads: CAAKKQGSYTGELFF. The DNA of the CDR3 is TGTGCCGCGAAAAAACAGGGGTCTTACACCGGGGAGCTGTTTTTT.

The CDR3 spells CASSRTANYGYTF. The CDR3 nucleotides read TGCGCCAGCAGTCGGACAGCTAACTATGGCTACACCTTC. The rearrangement links TRBV10-1 to TRBJ1-2; a weak D match, TRBD1 (6 bases). The CDR3 totals 13 residues. V lost 5 bases to trimming and J lost 0 bases, with 7 bases between them. Germline CDR1 and CDR2: WNHNN and SYGVQD (reference sequence).

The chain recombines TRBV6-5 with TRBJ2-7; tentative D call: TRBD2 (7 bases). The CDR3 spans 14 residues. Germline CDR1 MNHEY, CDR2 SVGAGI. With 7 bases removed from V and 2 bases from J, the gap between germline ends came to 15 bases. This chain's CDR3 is CASNRGAPPYEQYF. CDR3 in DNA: TGTGCCAGCAACCGGGGGGCCCCTCCCTACGAGCAGTACTTC.

CDR3 amino acids: CARDRGPQETQYF. The CDR3 DNA sequence: TGTGCAAGGGACAGGGGGCCCCAAGAGACCCAGTACTTC. This chain uses TRBV30 with TRBJ2-5; TRBD1 agrees at 12 bases. Germline assignment: CDR1 GTSNPN and CDR2 SVGIG (reference sequence). The CDR3 covers 13 residues.

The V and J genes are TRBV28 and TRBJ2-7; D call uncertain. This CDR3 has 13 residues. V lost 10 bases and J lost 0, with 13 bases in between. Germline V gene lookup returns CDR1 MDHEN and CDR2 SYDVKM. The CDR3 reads CATKSHYSYEQYF. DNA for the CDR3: TGTGCCACCAAATCGCACTACTCCTACGAGCAGTACTTC. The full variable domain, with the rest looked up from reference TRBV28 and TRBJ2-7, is DVKVTQSSRYLVKRTGEKVFLECVQDMDHENMFWYRQDPGLGLRLIYFSYDVKMKEKGDIPEGYSVSREKKERFSLILESASTNQTSMYLCATKSHYSYEQYFGPGTRLTVT.

CDR3 nucleotides: TGTGCCAGCAGTTTGGCAGGGGCGAGTGGCTACACCTTC. Its translation is CASSLAGASGYTF. The genes are TRBV28 and TRBJ1-2; a weak D match, TRBD1 (6 bases). Germline CDR1 MDHEN, CDR2 SYDVKM. V lost 3 bases and J 7 bases, leaving 12 bases between the germline ends. The CDR3 is made up of 13 amino acids.

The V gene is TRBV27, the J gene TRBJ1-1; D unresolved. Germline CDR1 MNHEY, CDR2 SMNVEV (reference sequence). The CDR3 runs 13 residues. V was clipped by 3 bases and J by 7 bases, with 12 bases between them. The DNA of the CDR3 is TGTGCCAGCAGTTTGGTTTCAGGATTTGAAGCTTTCTTT. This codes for CASSLVSGFEAFF.

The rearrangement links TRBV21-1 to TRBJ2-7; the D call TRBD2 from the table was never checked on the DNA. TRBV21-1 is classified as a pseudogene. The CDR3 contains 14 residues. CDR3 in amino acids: CASSKEPPVSGEYV. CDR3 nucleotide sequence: TGTGCCAGCAGCAAAGAACCGCCCGTGAGTGGGGAGTACGTC.

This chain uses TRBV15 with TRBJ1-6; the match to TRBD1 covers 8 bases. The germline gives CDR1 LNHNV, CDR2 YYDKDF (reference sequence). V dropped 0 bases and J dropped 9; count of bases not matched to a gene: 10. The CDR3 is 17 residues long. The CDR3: CATSRDRETGVRSPLHF. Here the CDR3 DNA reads TGTGCCACCAGCAGAGATCGGGAGACAGGGGTACGTTCACCCCTCCACTTT.

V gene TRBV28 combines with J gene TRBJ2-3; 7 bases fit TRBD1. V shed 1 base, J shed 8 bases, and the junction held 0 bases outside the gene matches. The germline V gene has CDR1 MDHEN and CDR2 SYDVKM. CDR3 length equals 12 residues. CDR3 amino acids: CASSLSGGTQYF. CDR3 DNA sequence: TGTGCCAGCAGTTTATCAGGGGGTACGCAGTATTTT.

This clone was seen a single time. CDR3 sequence: CASSPFPGLENYGYTF. Here the CDR3 DNA reads TGTGCCAGCTCCCCATTTCCGGGACTCGAGAACTATGGCTACACCTTC. The chain couples TRBV18 to TRBJ1-2; the D gene is possibly TRBD1 (5 bases). Deletions cut 6 bases from V and 2 bases from J, with 19 bases between. This CDR3 has 16 residues. Germline V gene sequence: CDR1 KGHSH, CDR2 LQKENI.